The 27 T cell receptor beta chains below were found in one sample sequenced in a study of response to subunit inactivated influenza vaccine. TCRdb analysed the RT-PCR reads with MiXCR anew, one entry per CDR3 protein. The table shows roughly 550,000 distinct CDR3 sequences, with under 30% occurring only once. Another study also made use of these data, one on T cells expressing NK-cell markers. As that study records: Generation of TCR beta cDNA was performed by 5'RACE template switching incorporating UMIs.

The specimen was CD4+ T cells sorted from PBMCs, collected less than 13 days after vaccination. These receptors came from a man aged 45-65 years who received an inactivated influenza vaccine.

The chain uses TRBV20-1 and TRBJ2-7, with TRBD1 identical over 7 bases. Germline V gene lookup returns CDR1 DFQATT and CDR2 SNEGSKA (reference sequence). The CDR3 is 14 residues long. The ends lost 5 bases at V and 0 bases at J; junction bases unmatched: 7. CDR3 residues: CSALDRWNSYEQYF. CDR3 nucleotides: TGCAGTGCTCTGGACAGGTGGAACTCCTACGAGCAGTACTTC.

The rearrangement joins TRBV11-2 to TRBJ2-7, with 7 bases lining up with TRBD1. The CDR3 contains 15 residues. Germline assignment: CDR1 SGHAT and CDR2 FQNNGV. The V segment lost 2 bases and the J segment 0 bases; nucleotides outside the gene matches: 4. In nucleotides, the CDR3 is TGTGCCAGCAGCTTAAGGGCAGGGGGCTCCTACGAGCAGTACTTC. This translates into CASSLRAGGSYEQYF.

V and J are TRBV2 and TRBJ2-1; 8 bases align to TRBD2. Germline CDR1 and CDR2: SNHLY and FYNNEI. The CDR3 totals 13 residues. With 11 bases clipped from V and 5 bases from J, the junction kept 8 bases outside the gene matches. In nucleotides, the CDR3 is TGTGCCTCCCGGGGGGGAGGGGACAATGAGCAGTTCTTC. Translating it yields CASRGGGDNEQFF.

In DNA form, the CDR3 reads TGTGCCAGCACCGCTGCGGAGAGAATTGAAGCTTTCTTT. It yields the protein CASTAAERIEAFF. V gene TRBV28 combines with J gene TRBJ1-1, with no clear D. V was pared by 7 bases and J by 7 bases, with 16 bases between. The CDR3 sequence is 13 residues long. Germline CDR1 MDHEN, CDR2 SYDVKM.

The chain employs TRBV18 and TRBJ1-2; D gene ambiguous. The V gene's germline CDR1 is KGHSH and CDR2 LQKENI. The CDR3 consists of 12 residues. V lost 5 bases and J 4 bases, leaving 8 bases between the germline ends. The chain's CDR3 is CASSSNGYGYTF. DNA for the CDR3: TGTGCCAGCTCATCCAACGGCTATGGCTACACCTTC.

This clonotype was observed a few times. V is TRBV11-2 and J is TRBJ2-3, with D uncertain. CDR1 is SGHAT, CDR2 FQNNGV, per germline. Trimming shortened V by 2 bases and J by 1 base, and 4 bases separated the two germline ends. There are 13 residues in the CDR3. For the CDR3, the DNA is TGTGCCAGCAGCTTATCGCGCACAGATACGCAGTATTTT. Encoded protein: CASSLSRTDTQYF.

This clonotype was counted ten times or more. The gene calls are TRBV28 and TRBJ1-2; weak D call: TRBD1 (5 bases). Germline V CDR1 and CDR2: MDHEN, SYDVKM. The CDR3 has 16 amino acids. Deletions cut 3 bases from V and 4 bases from J, with 18 bases between. CDR3 amino acids: CASSFNPRQISYGYTF. The CDR3 DNA reads as TGTGCCAGCAGTTTCAATCCAAGACAGATTTCCTATGGCTACACCTTC.

This clonotype was seen a handful of times. The J gene is TRBJ1-5, the V gene TRBV20-1; D uncertain. The CDR3 is 13 residues long. The germline V and J ends were trimmed by 4 bases and 0 bases, with 7 bases remaining between them. Germline assignment: CDR1 DFQATT and CDR2 SNEGSKA (reference sequence). The CDR3: CSATGDSNQPQHF. CDR3 nucleotides: TGCAGTGCTACTGGGGATAGCAATCAGCCCCAGCATTTT.

This clonotype came up a few times. This chain joins TRBV6-1 and TRBJ2-3; TRBD2 might be the D (5 bases). Germline CDR1 and CDR2: MNHNS and SASEGT. V gave up 1 base and J gave up 15 bases, with 23 bases separating them. CDR3 length equals 15 residues. This CDR3 is CASSEDRQPFGGRYF. The CDR3 DNA sequence: TGTGCCAGCAGTGAAGATCGGCAGCCCTTTGGAGGAAGATATTTT.

The chain links TRBV29-1 to TRBJ1-1, with 8 bases matching TRBD1. From germline, CDR1 is SQVTM and CDR2 ANQGSEA. J gave up 5 bases and V 4 bases, and 15 bases lay outside the gene matches. The CDR3 spans 16 residues. CDR3 region: CSVGYTGDRGRTEAFF. In DNA, the CDR3 is TGCAGCGTTGGATATACGGGAGACAGGGGTAGGACTGAAGCTTTCTTT.

This clonotype has just a few counts. The rearrangement links TRBV2 to TRBJ1-3; 7 bases line up with TRBD1. The trim removed 6 bases at V and 2 bases at J, leaving 7 bases unmatched. This CDR3 has 15 residues. Germline V gene sequence: CDR1 SNHLY, CDR2 FYNNEI. In nucleotides, the CDR3 is TGTGCCAGCAGAAACCGAGACAGGGCTGGAAACACCATATATTTT. Encoded protein: CASRNRDRAGNTIYF.

The chain couples TRBV20-1 to TRBJ2-3, with 7 bases lining up with TRBD2. V trimming: 3 bases; J trimming: 8 bases; junction bases outside the gene matches: 8. From germline, CDR1 is DFQATT and CDR2 SNEGSKA (reference sequence). The CDR3 extends over 13 amino acids. The CDR3 is CSARAGGIRTQYF. CDR3 DNA sequence: TGCAGTGCTAGGGCCGGGGGGATTCGTACGCAGTATTTT.

V usage is TRBV12-3 or TRBV12-4 and J usage is TRBJ2-6, with D uncertain. The CDR3 has 15 amino acids. The ends were cut back, 6 bases at V and 0 bases at J, with 9 bases in the middle. The CDR3 DNA reads as TGTGCCAGCAGGGAAACAACCTCTGGGGCCAACGTCCTGACTTTC. Residues: CASRETTSGANVLTF.

V gene TRBV27 combines with J gene TRBJ1-4; a possible D gene is TRBD1 (6 bases). The CDR3 runs 14 residues. The V end lost 8 bases, the J end lost 4 bases, and 14 bases lay between the germline ends. CDR1 MNHEY and CDR2 SMNVEV come from the germline V gene (reference sequence). CDR3 protein: CASSDSLLNEKLFF. In DNA form, the CDR3 reads TGTGCCAGCTCGGACAGCCTGCTTAATGAAAAACTGTTTTTT.

V and J are TRBV6-1 and TRBJ2-1; D is undetermined. Germline V gives CDR1 MNHNS, CDR2 SASEGT. This CDR3 comprises 15 residues. V lost 6 bases, J lost 8 bases, and 20 bases lay in between. This CDR3 reads CASSPRNGIEDEQFF. The CDR3 nucleotides are TGTGCCAGCAGCCCTCGGAATGGGATAGAAGATGAGCAGTTCTTC.

The chain recombines TRBV5-1 with TRBJ2-7; the D is unclear. CDR3 length: 15 residues. Trimming pared 3 bases from V and 0 bases from J, leaving 13 bases between. Per the germline V gene, CDR1 is SGHRS and CDR2 is YFSETQ. DNA for the CDR3: TGCGCCAGCAGCTCCCCCAGAACCAGCTCCTACGAGCAGTACTTC. It specifies CASSSPRTSSYEQYF.

This clonotype has just a few counts. The rearrangement joins TRBV5-1 to TRBJ2-1; 9 nucleotides match TRBD2. The CDR3 length is 16 residues. Trimming removed 4 bases from V and 6 bases from J; junction bases left unmatched: 11. Germline CDR1 SGHRS, CDR2 YFSETQ. In DNA, the CDR3 is TGCGCCAGCAGCGGAGGGACTAGCAGATCTTTCAATGAGCAGTTCTTC. This codes for CASSGGTSRSFNEQFF.

This clonotype occurred a few times. V is TRBV30 and J is TRBJ2-2; possibly TRBD2 for D (6 bases). Trimming stripped 7 bases from V and 4 bases from J, with 13 bases between. Germline CDR1 GTSNPN, CDR2 SVGIG (reference sequence). The CDR3 is 13 residues long. The CDR3 DNA follows: TGTGCCTCCTGGGGACTCCGCACCGGGGAGCTGTTTTTT. The encoded protein is CASWGLRTGELFF.

This clonotype has a count of ten or more. This rearrangement joins TRBV4-3 to TRBJ2-7, with TRBD2 identical over 10 bases. Germline values: CDR1 LGHNA, CDR2 YSLEER. The CDR3 totals 17 residues. Trimming took 4 bases from V and 0 from J; bases not matched to a gene: 9. CDR3 sequence reads: CASSPRLAGLSSYEQYF. The DNA of the CDR3 is TGCGCCAGCAGCCCGAGACTAGCGGGCCTGAGCTCCTACGAGCAGTACTTC.

This clonotype came up a few times. This chain links TRBV5-1 with TRBJ2-3; TRBD2 agrees at 11 bases. V trimming: 0 bases; J trimming: 2 bases; junction bases outside the gene matches: 5. Germline values: CDR1 SGHRS, CDR2 YFSETQ. There are 17 residues in the CDR3. CDR3 bases: TGCGCCAGCAGCTTGGCTCTAGCGGGAGGACCCACAGATACGCAGTATTTT. Translated, it gives CASSLALAGGPTDTQYF.

The chain is built from TRBV15 and TRBJ2-1; D ambiguous. Trimming removed 0 bases at V and 8 bases at J, with 11 bases between. The CDR3 length is 14 residues. Germline V gene lookup returns CDR1 LNHNV and CDR2 YYDKDF (reference sequence). The CDR3: CATSRDQGKYEQFF. CDR3 sequence (DNA): TGTGCCACCAGCAGAGATCAAGGGAAGTATGAGCAGTTCTTC.

V usage is TRBV14 and J usage is TRBJ2-3, with D perhaps TRBD1 or TRBD2 (5 bases each). The CDR3 has 16 amino acids. The germline V gene has CDR1 SGHDN and CDR2 FVKESK. Deletions cut 2 bases from V and 4 bases from J, with 16 bases between. CDR3 DNA sequence: TGTGCCAGCAGCCAAAATCGGGGATGGGGACCAGATACGCAGTATTTT. This sequence encodes CASSQNRGWGPDTQYF.

Only a few counts were recorded for this clonotype. V gene TRBV13 combines with J gene TRBJ2-2; weak D call: TRBD2 (5 bases). V was cut by 7 bases and J by 4 bases, with 16 bases left in between. The CDR3 sequence is 15 residues long. Germline values: CDR1 PRHDT, CDR2 FYEKMQ (reference sequence). CDR3: CASNGDRVTTGELFF. The CDR3 DNA sequence: TGTGCCAGCAACGGGGATAGGGTTACCACCGGGGAGCTGTTTTTT.

This clonotype came up a few times. V usage is TRBV10-3 and J usage is TRBJ1-4; the D gene is possibly TRBD1 (6 bases). Germline assignment: CDR1 ENHRY and CDR2 SYGVKD. V lost 4 bases, J lost 5 bases, and 14 bases lay in between. The CDR3 totals 15 residues. CDR3 bases: TGTGCCATCAGTGCAAGAGGACAGCCGAATGAAAAACTGTTTTTT. As protein: CAISARGQPNEKLFF.

The rearrangement joins TRBV12-3 or TRBV12-4 to TRBJ1-5, with 7 bases that match TRBD1. The V segment lost 6 bases and the J segment 5 bases; nucleotides outside the gene matches: 13. There are 16 residues in the CDR3. In nucleotides, the CDR3 is TGTGCCAGCAGCCCGACTGACAGGGTGGGCTATCAGCCCCAGCATTTT. It is translated as CASSPTDRVGYQPQHF.

This clonotype was counted only a few times. The V call is TRBV4-2, the J call TRBJ2-7; D uncertain. CDR1 LGHNA and CDR2 YNFKEQ come from the germline V gene. The length of the CDR3 is 16 residues. Trimming removed 0 bases at V and 2 bases at J, with 14 bases between. The CDR3 DNA follows: TGTGCCAGCAGCCAAGATTTTACGGAAACGACCTACGAGCAGTACTTC. As protein: CASSQDFTETTYEQYF.

This clonotype was observed a few times. V gene TRBV24-1 combines with J gene TRBJ1-5; the D gene is possibly TRBD1 (5 bases). Germline loops: CDR1 KGHDR, CDR2 SFDVKD. Between the trimmed V and J ends, which lost 3 bases and 7 bases, there was a span of 9 bases. The CDR3 covers 13 residues. The chain's CDR3 is CATSDRGSQPQHF. Written as DNA, the CDR3 is TGTGCCACCAGTGATCGGGGGAGCCAGCCCCAGCATTTT.